Each of the 10 T cell receptor beta chains below was sequenced from the same sample in a study of hypomethylating agent response in myelodysplastic syndrome. Profiled with immunoSEQ multiplex PCR; TCRdb holds only in-frame clones, not every one. The data hold several thousand clones, with about 87% observed a single time. Sequenced here: bone marrow, sampled before or after starting hypomethylating agent treatment for myelodysplastic syndrome (not recorded which). The origin of the receptors is a human donor with myelodysplastic syndrome.

The CDR3 loop reads CASSLEGTAYGYTF. In DNA, the CDR3 is TGTGCCAGCTCACTGGAGGGAACAGCGTATGGCTACACCTTC. The chain joins TRBV18 to TRBJ1-2; D is uncertain. The CDR3 runs 14 residues. Trimming left V 4 bases short and J 5 bases short, with 14 bases between. The V gene's germline CDR1 is KGHSH and CDR2 LQKENI.

This clone appeared a few times. Here the CDR3 reads CASSAGVRNQPQHF. CDR3 DNA: TGTGCCAGCAGTGCAGGGGTTCGCAATCAGCCCCAGCATTTT. The chain joins TRBV6-1 to TRBJ1-5; D perhaps matches TRBD1 (6 bases). This CDR3 contains 14 residues. V was trimmed by 4 bases and J by 2 bases, leaving 9 bases between them. Germline V gene data show CDR1 as MNHNS and CDR2 as SASEGT.

The genes are TRBV5-4 and TRBJ2-7; either TRBD1 or TRBD2 may fit D (6 bases each). Per germline, CDR1 SGHNT and CDR2 YYREEE (reference sequence). The CDR3 sequence is 14 residues long. V was pared by 0 bases and J by 1 base, with 8 bases between. CDR3 DNA sequence: TGTGCCAGCAGCTTGGAAGGGGGGTCCTACGAGCAGTACTTC. Residues: CASSLEGGSYEQYF. The complete variable domain, with remaining parts taken from reference TRBV5-4 and TRBJ2-7, reads ETGVTQSPTHLIKTRGQQVTLRCSSQSGHNTVSWYQQALGQGPQFIFQYYREEENGRGNFPPRFSGLQFPNYSSELNVNALELDDSALYLCASSLEGGSYEQYFGPGTRLTVT.

This chain uses TRBV10-3 with TRBJ2-1, with 7 nucleotides matching TRBD1. The CDR3 covers 13 residues. With 5 bases clipped from V and 5 bases from J, the junction kept 3 bases outside the gene matches. Germline-derived CDR1 and CDR2 are ENHRY and SYGVKD. CDR3 DNA sequence: TGTGCCATCAGTACAGGGGAAAACAATGAGCAGTTCTTC. Residues: CAISTGENNEQFF.

The chain uses TRBV5-1 and TRBJ2-2, with 12 positions matching TRBD2. The CDR3 loop spans 20 amino acids. V lost 3 bases, J lost 3 bases, and 15 bases stayed unmatched. The germline gives CDR1 SGHRS, CDR2 YFSETQ. The DNA for the CDR3 is TGCGCCAGCAGCTGGGGACAGCTAACTAGCGGGGGGCTATACACCGGGGAGCTGTTTTTT. Translated, it gives CASSWGQLTSGGLYTGELFF.

The rearrangement joins TRBV7-9 to TRBJ1-2, with D possibly matching TRBD1 (5 bases). Germline CDR1 SEHNR, CDR2 FQNEAQ (reference sequence). This CDR3 contains 14 residues. Trimming shortened V by 3 bases and J by 8 bases, and 16 bases separated the two germline ends. The CDR3 nucleotides read TGTGCCAGCAGCTTTCGGGGCCCCTGGAGGGGCTACACCTTC. It specifies CASSFRGPWRGYTF.

The chain is built from TRBV2 and TRBJ2-1; D unresolved. CDR1 and CDR2 (germline): SNHLY, FYNNEI. The CDR3 is 14 amino acids. With 7 bases removed from V and 0 bases from J, the gap between germline ends came to 10 bases. The CDR3 coding sequence is TGTGCCAGCACCGGAATGGGCTCCTACAATGAGCAGTTCTTC. Translated: CASTGMGSYNEQFF.

The chain joins TRBV2 to TRBJ2-5, with a tentative D call TRBD2 (6 bases). Germline V CDR1 and CDR2: SNHLY, FYNNEI. V dropped 7 bases and J dropped 1 base, with 13 bases sitting between them. This CDR3 has 14 residues. The CDR3 nucleotides are TGTGCCAGCATGAGGGAGGATCCCCAAGAGACCCAGTACTTC. It encodes CASMREDPQETQYF.

This chain connects TRBV19 to TRBJ2-3; D perhaps matches TRBD1 (6 bases). CDR3 length: 17 amino acids. The germline CDR1 and CDR2 sequences are LNHDA and SQIVND (reference sequence). The V end lost 5 bases, the J end lost 1 base, and 19 bases lay between the germline ends. The CDR3 sequence is CASSPSGQGLGTDTQYF. The CDR3 nucleotides read TGTGCCAGTAGTCCGAGTGGGCAGGGGCTCGGCACAGATACGCAGTATTTT.

The chain couples TRBV7-2 to TRBJ1-6, with D uncertain. Germline assignment: CDR1 SGHTA and CDR2 FQGNSA. V dropped 5 bases and J dropped 6 bases, with 17 bases sitting between them. The length of the CDR3 is 16 residues. The CDR3 sequence: CASSLAAATLNSPLHF. In DNA form, the CDR3 reads TGTGCCAGCAGCCTTGCTGCAGCTACACTTAATTCACCCCTCCACTTT.